The subject of this entry is one T cell receptor beta chain. Antigen: not known. These data are taken from a study of Ad26.COV2.S vaccination and SARS-CoV-2 variants. Whole-study context: A participant enrolled in the COV1001 Ad26.COV2.S trial arm provided the sample. Into the muscle, Ad26.COV2.S was dosed once or twice, 56 days apart.

Whole-study findings and limits: Recipients given vaccine exceeded placebo recipients in spike-specific TCR breadth.

This CDR3 is 13 amino acids long. V lost 3 bases, J lost 10 bases, and 9 bases stayed unmatched. Germline lookup yields CDR1 SQVTM and CDR2 ANQGSEA. Stated treatment: around 19 received Ad26.COV2.S at low or high dose, single or two shots; 5 received placebo; per-sample allocation not given. Sampling was done on day 63 after the first vaccine or placebo injection. Assay: immunoSEQ multiplex PCR; the TCRdb copy retains only in-frame clones and omits some. The repertoire holds about 430,000 clones, with approximately 90% as singletons. This receptor was taken from a person between 18 and 65 years old who received the Ad26.COV2.S COVID-19 vaccine or a placebo. The rearrangement links TRBV29-1 to TRBJ2-1; 7 bases line up with TRBD2. Specimen: peripheral blood, collected in a trial of Ad26.COV2.S vaccine versus placebo. Here the CDR3 DNA reads TGCAGCGTTGACGGGGGGACGGTGGGAGAGCAGTTCTTC. Translation: CSVDGGTVGEQFF.